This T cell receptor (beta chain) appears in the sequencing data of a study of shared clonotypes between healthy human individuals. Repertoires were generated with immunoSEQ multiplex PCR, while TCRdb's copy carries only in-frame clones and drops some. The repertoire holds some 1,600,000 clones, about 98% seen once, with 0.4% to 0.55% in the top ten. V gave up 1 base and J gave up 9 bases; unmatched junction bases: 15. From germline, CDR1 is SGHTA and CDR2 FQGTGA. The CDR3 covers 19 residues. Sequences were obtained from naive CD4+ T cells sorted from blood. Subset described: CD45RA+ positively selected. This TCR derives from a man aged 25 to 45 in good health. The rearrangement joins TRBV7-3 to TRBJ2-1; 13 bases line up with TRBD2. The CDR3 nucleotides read TGTGCCAGCAGCTTAATAGCCCAGGCGACTAGCGGGAGGAGTGGTGAGCAGTTCTTC. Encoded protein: CASSLIAQATSGRSGEQFF.